A selection of T cell receptor beta chains follows, all from one sample in a study of Ad26.COV2.S vaccination and SARS-CoV-2 variants. Produced via immunoSEQ multiplex PCR; TCRdb's table is partial and in-frame only. The sample lists approximately 410,000 clones, roughly 90% occurring once. The input for sequencing was peripheral blood, taken in a trial of Ad26.COV2.S vaccine versus placebo. These receptors were collected from a person between 18 and 65 years old who received the Ad26.COV2.S COVID-19 vaccine or a placebo. CDR3s include the opening cysteine and the closing phenylalanine or tryptophan. A D gene is named only where the DNA matches it firmly. Only some rows state a clone size, as once, few, many or a class for expanded clones.

abundance	d_gene	j_gene	v_gene	CDR3nt	CDR3aa
NA	NA	TRBJ2-7	TRBV18	TGTGCCAGCTCACTAGCGAATAACGAGCAGTACTTC	CASSLANNEQYF
NA	TRBD1	TRBJ2-1	TRBV6-5	TGTGCCAGCACCCCCGGGGACAGGGTCCACAATGAGCAGTTCTTC	CASTPGDRVHNEQFF
NA	TRBD2	TRBJ2-3	TRBV7-2	TGTGCCAGCAGCTTAAGCGGGGGGGCGTGGTATTTT	CASSLSGGAWYF
NA	NA	TRBJ1-2	TRBV9	TGTGCCAGCAGCGTAGGGACACTGGATGGCTACACCTTC	CASSVGTLDGYTF
NA	NA	TRBJ2-1	TRBV27	TGTGCCAGCAGTTCTGTTTCCTACAATGAGCAGTTCTTC	CASSSVSYNEQFF
NA	NA	TRBJ2-2	TRBV5-1	TGCGCCAGCAGTGTTCAGGGGTACACCGGGGAGCTGTTTTTT	CASSVQGYTGELFF
NA	TRBD2	TRBJ2-3	TRBV5-1	TGCGCCAGCAGCGTGACTAGCGGGGGACCTAGCACAGATACGCAGTATTTT	CASSVTSGGPSTDTQYF
NA	NA	TRBJ1-2	TRBV19	TGTGCCAGTGGGCGAGGAGGCTACACCTTC	CASGRGGYTF
NA	TRBD1	TRBJ1-6	TRBV19	TGTGCCAGTAGCGATGGGGACAGCCGATATAATTCACCCCTCCACTTT	CASSDGDSRYNSPLHF
once	TRBD1	TRBJ2-1	TRBV11-2	TGTGCCAGCAGCTTAGTTTCGGGACAGGGGCAGTTCTTC	CASSLVSGQGQFF
NA	NA	TRBJ2-4	TRBV7-2	TGTGCCAGCAGCTTAGCGTCGACAGGACTAGCCAAAAACATTCAGTACTTC	CASSLASTGLAKNIQYF
NA	NA	TRBJ2-1	TRBV7-2	TGTGCCAGCAGCTTAAATAGGGACCCCTACAATGAGCAGTTCTTC	CASSLNRDPYNEQFF
NA	NA	TRBJ1-1	TRBV6-2/TRBV6-3	TGTGCCAGCAGTTACTACAACAGGGTATCGAACACTGAAGCTTTCTTT	CASSYYNRVSNTEAFF
NA	NA	TRBJ1-5	TRBV6-5	TGTGCCAGCATTCAAGGCCTCAATCAGCCCCAGCATTTT	CASIQGLNQPQHF
NA	TRBD1	TRBJ2-3	TRBV6-7	TGTGCCAGCAGTGGGACAGGGGGCTTAGATACGCAGTATTTT	CASSGTGGLDTQYF
NA	NA	TRBJ2-7	TRBV5-1	TGCGCCAGCAGCTTGTTTGGGGGTTCCTACGAGCAGTACTTC	CASSLFGGSYEQYF
NA	NA	TRBJ2-7	TRBV6-4	TGTGCCAGCAGTGACCCGCAGAGGAAACAGAGGGGGAATTTTCCCGAGCAGTACTTC	CASSDPQRKQRGNFPEQYF
NA	TRBD2	TRBJ2-3	TRBV29-1	TGCAGCGCCGAACTAGCGGGGGCAGATACGCAGTATTTT	CSAELAGADTQYF
NA	NA	TRBJ2-1	TRBV3-1/TRBV3-2	TGTGCCAGCAGCCAACTAGTAAAGTTCTTC	CASSQLVKFF
few	NA	TRBJ1-1	TRBV18	TGTGCCAGCTCACCCCTGGATGAAGCTTTCTTT	CASSPLDEAFF
NA	NA	TRBJ1-3	TRBV7-8	TGTGCCAGCAGCCCCCGGGAGGCAAGGACTGGAAACACCATATATTTT	CASSPREARTGNTIYF
NA	TRBD2	TRBJ2-7	TRBV4-1	TGCGCCAGCAGCCATGTACTAGCGGGGAACTACGAGCAGTACTTC	CASSHVLAGNYEQYF
NA	NA	TRBJ1-1	TRBV6-6	TGTGCCAGCAGTTACGGAGTAGGTGAAGCTTTCTTT	CASSYGVGEAFF
NA	NA	TRBJ2-7	TRBV29-1	TGCAGCGTTGAGACAAGTGACTTCTCCTACGAGCAGTACTTC	CSVETSDFSYEQYF
NA	NA	TRBJ2-3	TRBV4-1	TGCGCCAGCAGCCCAAGGGTGGGAGATACGCAGTATTTT	CASSPRVGDTQYF
NA	NA	TRBJ1-1	TRBV7-9	TGTGCCAGCAGCTTAGTAGGTGGGAGCACTGAAGCTTTCTTT	CASSLVGGSTEAFF
NA	NA	TRBJ2-3	TRBV27	TGTGCCAGCAGTCCATCTCCTGTGGGTACGCAGTATTTT	CASSPSPVGTQYF
NA	NA	TRBJ2-1	TRBV15	TGTGCCACCAGCCCCGCCTACAATGAGCAGTTCTTC	CATSPAYNEQFF
few	NA	TRBJ1-5	TRBV20-1	TGCAGTGCTGGGCCCCAGCCCCAGCATTTT	CSAGPQPQHF
NA	NA	TRBJ2-7	TRBV7-6	TGTGCCAGCAGCTTAATGGGGCGGGGGCTCGACGAGCAGTACTTC	CASSLMGRGLDEQYF